The 11 T cell receptor beta chains below come from one sample, sequenced in a study of cytomegalovirus exposure and HLA in healthy donors. 13 Jbeta primers and 60 Vbeta primers were used for the PCR. This table comes from immunoSEQ multiplex PCR, and its TCRdb copy is limited to in-frame clones, with some not included. With 20,000 to 25,000 clones in the sample, the ten largest clones hold 22%. What was sequenced was PBMCs. These receptors were collected from a man between 60 and 75 years old in good health and CMV-seropositive.

The V and J genes are TRBV5-1 and TRBJ2-2, with 12 bases that match TRBD1. V gave up 7 bases and J gave up 8 bases; unmatched junction bases: 15. Germline values: CDR1 SGHRS, CDR2 YFSETQ. The CDR3 covers 17 residues. DNA of the CDR3: TGCGCCAGCCGACAGAGGGGACAGGGGGCGCGTGCGGGGGAGCTGTTTTTT. Residues: CASRQRGQGARAGELFF.

V and J are TRBV19 and TRBJ2-2; weak D call: TRBD1 (6 bases). The ends were cut back, 3 bases at V and 2 bases at J, with 10 bases in the middle. The CDR3 length is 15 residues. CDR1 and CDR2 from the germline V gene are LNHDA and SQIVND (reference sequence). In nucleotides, the CDR3 is TGTGCCAGTAGTATCGGACAGAAAAACACCGGGGAGCTGTTTTTT. Its protein product is CASSIGQKNTGELFF.

V is TRBV30 and J is TRBJ2-5; 8 positions match TRBD2. Trimming removed 1 base from V and 4 bases from J; junction bases left unmatched: 5. The germline V gene has CDR1 GTSNPN and CDR2 SVGIG (reference sequence). This CDR3 contains 14 residues. In DNA form, the CDR3 reads TGTGCCTGGAGTGCGGGACTAGGTCTAGAGACCCAGTACTTC. Translated, it gives CAWSAGLGLETQYF.

The chain links TRBV6-5 to TRBJ2-2, with 8 nucleotides matching TRBD2. CDR1 MNHEY and CDR2 SVGAGI come from the germline V gene. The CDR3 is 14 amino acids. With 6 bases clipped from V and 6 bases from J, the junction kept 6 bases outside the gene matches. CDR3 coding DNA: TGTGCCAGCAGCGTAAAAGCGGGAGCCGGGGAGCTGTTTTTT. Translation gives CASSVKAGAGELFF.

This sequence joins TRBV29-1 and TRBJ2-1; D gene unclear. The V end lost 3 bases, the J end lost 6 bases, and 9 bases lay between the germline ends. CDR1 and CDR2 (germline): SQVTM, ANQGSEA. The CDR3 has 12 residues. The CDR3 sequence: CSVDTELNEQFF. The CDR3 nucleotides read TGCAGCGTTGACACAGAGCTCAATGAGCAGTTCTTC.

This chain connects TRBV5-1 to TRBJ2-2; 8 nucleotides align to TRBD1. V lost 3 bases and J lost 7; bases outside the gene matches: 8. CDR1 and CDR2 (germline): SGHRS, YFSETQ. The CDR3 contains 15 residues. CDR3: CASSWGQVVIGELFF. DNA of the CDR3: TGCGCCAGCAGCTGGGGACAGGTAGTAATCGGGGAGCTGTTTTTT.

This chain joins TRBV6-6 and TRBJ1-2, with D possibly matching TRBD1 (6 bases). Germline CDR1 MNHNY, CDR2 SVGAGI (reference sequence). V lost 5 bases to trimming and J lost 6 bases, with 22 bases between them. The CDR3 has 16 residues. CDR3 amino acids: CASSHPRVGGEDGYTF. DNA of the CDR3: TGTGCCAGCAGTCACCCACGCGTTGGGGGCGAGGATGGCTACACCTTC.

The rearrangement uses TRBV30 and TRBJ2-7; D is unresolved. Looked up from germline, CDR1 is GTSNPN and CDR2 is SVGIG (reference sequence). The V and J ends lost 0 bases and 5 bases respectively, with 5 bases between them. The CDR3 spans 11 residues. This CDR3 reads CAWSVLNEQYF. DNA of the CDR3: TGTGCCTGGAGTGTACTAAACGAGCAGTACTTC. Complete variable domain (other parts from reference TRBV30 and TRBJ2-7): SQTIHQWPATLVQPVGSPLSLECTVEGTSNPNLYWYRQAAGRGLQLLFYSVGIGQISSEVPQNLSASRPQDRQFILSSKKLLLSDSGFYLCAWSVLNEQYFGPGTRLTVT.

The chain carries TRBV5-6 and TRBJ2-7; 11 nucleotides agree with TRBD2. With V trimmed by 2 bases and J by 2 bases, 12 bases remained unmatched. Looked up from germline, CDR1 is SGHDT and CDR2 is YYEEEE. This CDR3 spans 18 amino acids. The CDR3 spells CASSFGLAGPYDPYEQYF. CDR3 DNA: TGTGCCAGCAGCTTCGGACTAGCGGGCCCTTACGACCCCTACGAGCAGTACTTC.

The chain carries TRBV7-9 and TRBJ2-1; TRBD2 matches 8 bases. The CDR3 spans 16 residues. Germline CDR1 is SEHNR and CDR2 is FQNEAQ (reference sequence). The trim removed 4 bases at V and 10 bases at J, leaving 15 bases unmatched. Here the CDR3 DNA reads TGTGCCAGCAGCTACGCGGGGGGAGCGGGCACTAACGAGCAGTTCTTC. Protein sequence: CASSYAGGAGTNEQFF.

The chain is built from TRBV7-9 and TRBJ2-7; tentative D call: TRBD2 (6 bases). With 6 bases removed from V and 2 bases from J, the gap between germline ends came to 17 bases. Germline V lookup: CDR1 SEHNR, CDR2 FQNEAQ (reference sequence). This CDR3 has 15 residues. The chain's CDR3 is CASRLPGREPYEQYF. In nucleotides, the CDR3 is TGTGCCAGCAGGTTACCGGGACGGGAGCCCTACGAGCAGTACTTC.